The 15 T cell receptor beta chains given below trace back to one sample, sequenced in a study of blood T cell repertoires in COVID-19. Method: immunoSEQ multiplex PCR; TCRdb's copy keeps in-frame clones and lacks some. The data contain about 82,000 clones, around 82% of them singletons. The specimen was peripheral blood. These TCRs come from a man aged 55 to 70 with COVID-19, enrolled during active disease.

V is TRBV5-5 and J is TRBJ1-1, with D unclear. CDR3 length equals 13 residues. Trimming shortened V by 1 base and J by 2 bases, and 6 bases separated the two germline ends. CDR1 and CDR2 (germline): SGHKS, YYEKEE (reference sequence). CDR3 DNA: TGTGCCAGCAGCTTGTTCCCAAACACTGAAGCTTTCTTT. Amino acid sequence: CASSLFPNTEAFF. The whole variable domain, filled in from reference TRBV5-5 and TRBJ1-1, reads DAGVTQSPTHLIKTRGQQVTLRCSPISGHKSVSWYQQVLGQGPQFIFQYYEKEERGRGNFPDRFSARQFPNYSSELNVNALLLGDSALYLCASSLFPNTEAFFGQGTRLTVV.

This sequence joins TRBV25-1 and TRBJ1-6; the match to TRBD1 covers 8 bases. The CDR3 has 18 amino acids. The germline CDR1 and CDR2 sequences are MGHDK and SYGVNS. With V trimmed by 6 bases and J by 0 bases, 10 bases remained unmatched. The CDR3 loop reads CASRADRGPSSYNSPLHF. The CDR3 bases are TGTGCCAGCAGGGCAGACAGGGGCCCGAGCTCCTATAATTCACCCCTCCACTTT.

V and J are TRBV2 and TRBJ2-7; 9 bases are shared with TRBD1. Unmatched junction bases numbered 8, after V lost 5 bases and J lost 6 bases. The CDR3 has 14 residues. CDR1 and CDR2 from the germline V gene are SNHLY and FYNNEI. The CDR3 nucleotides are TGTGCCAGCAGTCCCCGGGACAGGGTCTCCGAGCAGTACTTC. The encoded protein is CASSPRDRVSEQYF.

The chain uses TRBV10-3 and TRBJ1-6, with 7 bases matching TRBD1. Per the germline V gene, CDR1 is ENHRY and CDR2 is SYGVKD. The CDR3 length is 15 residues. Germline trimming cut 0 bases from V and 6 bases from J; bases unmatched to any gene: 2. The CDR3 loop reads CAISESRQGNSPLHF. CDR3 DNA sequence: TGTGCCATCAGTGAGTCGAGACAGGGTAATTCACCCCTCCACTTT.

The V and J genes are TRBV19 and TRBJ1-5; possibly TRBD1 for D (5 bases). In germline, CDR1 is LNHDA, CDR2 SQIVND (reference sequence). This CDR3 contains 15 residues. The germline V and J ends were trimmed by 7 bases and 4 bases, with 17 bases remaining between them. The CDR3 sequence is CASTAEGLVNQPQHF. CDR3 in DNA: TGTGCCAGTACCGCGGAGGGGCTAGTAAATCAGCCCCAGCATTTT.

This chain uses TRBV27 with TRBJ2-7; D might be TRBD2 (7 bases). CDR1 MNHEY and CDR2 SMNVEV come from the germline V gene (reference sequence). The CDR3 has 12 residues. V lost 9 bases to trimming and J lost 6 bases, with 15 bases between them. The CDR3 region has the DNA TGTGCCAGGGGGGGGGCCGAGCTCGAGCAGTACTTC. Residues: CARGGAELEQYF.

This clone was seen just once. This rearrangement joins TRBV5-4 to TRBJ1-1; D possibly corresponds to TRBD1 (6 bases). Trimming took off 0 bases at V and 3 bases at J, with 6 bases between the two ends. Germline V lookup: CDR1 SGHNT, CDR2 YYREEE (reference sequence). This CDR3 is 13 amino acids long. DNA of the CDR3: TGTGCCAGCAGCTTGGGACAGGACACTGAAGCTTTCTTT. Translation: CASSLGQDTEAFF.

The rearrangement joins TRBV5-1 to TRBJ2-1; 8 bases align to TRBD1. Germline V gives CDR1 SGHRS, CDR2 YFSETQ. This CDR3 region has 15 residues. With V trimmed by 2 bases and J by 0 bases, 1 base remained unmatched. As DNA, the CDR3 is TGCGCCAGCAGCTTTGACAGGGGCTCCTACAATGAGCAGTTCTTC. Residues: CASSFDRGSYNEQFF.

J is TRBJ1-3 and V is TRBV19; TRBD1 matches 9 bases. CDR1 LNHDA and CDR2 SQIVND come from the germline V gene (reference sequence). This CDR3 is built from 15 residues. The J segment lost 4 bases and the V segment lost 6 bases, leaving 7 bases of the junction unmatched. CDR3 coding DNA: TGTGCCAGTAGGAAACAGGGGGCGCCGGGAAACACCATATATTTT. Its protein is CASRKQGAPGNTIYF.

The chain links TRBV30 to TRBJ1-3; tentatively, D is TRBD1 (6 bases). Germline lookup yields CDR1 GTSNPN and CDR2 SVGIG (reference sequence). V lost 0 bases to trimming and J lost 4 bases, with 10 bases between them. This CDR3 is 14 amino acids long. The CDR3 DNA reads TGTGCCTGGAGTGTACTGGGGACAGGAAACACCATATATTTT. Residues: CAWSVLGTGNTIYF.

In this sample, this clone turned up a few times. Other DNA sequences in this specimen translate into the identical CDR3. The chain links TRBV29-1 to TRBJ2-7; 10 nucleotides match TRBD1. With 6 bases clipped from V and 5 bases from J, the junction kept 4 bases outside the gene matches. Germline CDR1 and CDR2: SQVTM and ANQGSEA. CDR3 size: 12 residues. DNA of the CDR3: TGCAGCGTCCGACAGGGGGCCCACGAGCAGTACTTC. This encodes CSVRQGAHEQYF.

A single count supports this clone. The V and J genes are TRBV5-1 and TRBJ2-2; possible D gene TRBD2, 6 bases. The CDR3 length is 16 residues. Per germline, CDR1 SGHRS and CDR2 YFSETQ. The V end was cut by 0 bases, the J end by 6 bases, with 15 bases between. CDR3 coding DNA: TGCGCCAGCAGCTTGGCCGGGACGACGGGGGCCGGGGAGCTGTTTTTT. Its translation is CASSLAGTTGAGELFF.

The DNA for the CDR3 is TGTGCCAGTAGTATCGGGCAGGGGAATGGCTACACCTTC. It codes for CASSIGQGNGYTF. The genes are TRBV19 and TRBJ1-2, with D possibly being TRBD1 (6 bases). CDR3 length: 13 amino acids. CDR1 LNHDA and CDR2 SQIVND come from the germline V gene (reference sequence). V shed 3 bases and J shed 6 bases, with 11 bases lying between them. The full variable domain, with the rest looked up from reference TRBV19 and TRBJ1-2, is DGGITQSPKYLFRKEGQNVTLSCEQNLNHDAMYWYRQDPGQGLRLIYYSQIVNDFQKGDIAEGYSVSREKKESFPLTVTSAQKNPTAFYLCASSIGQGNGYTFGSGTRLTVV.

The V gene is TRBV2, the J gene TRBJ2-5, with TRBD2 as a possible D gene (6 bases). Germline V gene lookup returns CDR1 SNHLY and CDR2 FYNNEI. The V end lost 10 bases, the J end lost 4 bases, and 13 bases lay between the germline ends. The CDR3 loop spans 12 amino acids. CDR3 DNA: TGTGCCACCCGCTACGGGGGAGAGACCCAGTACTTC. It encodes CATRYGGETQYF.

This chain links TRBV18 with TRBJ2-7; the match to TRBD2 covers 7 bases. From germline, CDR1 is KGHSH and CDR2 LQKENI. Unmatched junction bases numbered 9, after V lost 3 bases and J lost 4 bases. The CDR3 has 15 residues. The CDR3 DNA is TGTGCCAGCTCACCTCGCGGGAGTTGGGATTACGAGCAGTACTTC. Amino acids: CASSPRGSWDYEQYF.